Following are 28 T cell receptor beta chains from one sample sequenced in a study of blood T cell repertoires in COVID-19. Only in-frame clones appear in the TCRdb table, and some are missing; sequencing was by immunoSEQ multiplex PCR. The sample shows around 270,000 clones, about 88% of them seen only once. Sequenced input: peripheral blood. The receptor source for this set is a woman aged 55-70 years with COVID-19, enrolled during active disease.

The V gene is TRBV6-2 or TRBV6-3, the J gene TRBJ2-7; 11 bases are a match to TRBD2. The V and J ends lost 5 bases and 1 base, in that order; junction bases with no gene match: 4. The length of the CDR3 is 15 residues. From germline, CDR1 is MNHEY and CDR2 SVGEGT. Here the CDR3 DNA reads TGTGCCAGCAGTGGCCTAGCGGGAGGTTCCTACGAGCAGTACTTC. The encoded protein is CASSGLAGGSYEQYF.

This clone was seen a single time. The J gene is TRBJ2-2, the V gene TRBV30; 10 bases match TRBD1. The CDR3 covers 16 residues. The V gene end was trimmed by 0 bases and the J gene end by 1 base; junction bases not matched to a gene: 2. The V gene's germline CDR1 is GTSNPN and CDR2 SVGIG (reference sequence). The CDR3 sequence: CAWSVRTGGNTGELFF. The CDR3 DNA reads TGTGCCTGGAGTGTACGGACAGGGGGGAACACCGGGGAGCTGTTTTTT.

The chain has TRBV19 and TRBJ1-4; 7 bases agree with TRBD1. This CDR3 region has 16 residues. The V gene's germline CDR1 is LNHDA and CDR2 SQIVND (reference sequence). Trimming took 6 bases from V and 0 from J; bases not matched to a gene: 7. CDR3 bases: TGTGCCAGTAGGGACAGGTTTGGAGCAACTAATGAAAAACTGTTTTTT. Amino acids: CASRDRFGATNEKLFF.

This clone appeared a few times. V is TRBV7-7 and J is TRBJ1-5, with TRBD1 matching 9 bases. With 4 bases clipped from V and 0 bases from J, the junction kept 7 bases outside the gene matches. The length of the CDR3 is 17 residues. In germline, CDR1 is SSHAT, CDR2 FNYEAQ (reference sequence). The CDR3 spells CASSSGQGTYSNQPQHF. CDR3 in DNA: TGTGCCAGCAGCTCCGGACAGGGGACGTATAGCAATCAGCCCCAGCATTTT.

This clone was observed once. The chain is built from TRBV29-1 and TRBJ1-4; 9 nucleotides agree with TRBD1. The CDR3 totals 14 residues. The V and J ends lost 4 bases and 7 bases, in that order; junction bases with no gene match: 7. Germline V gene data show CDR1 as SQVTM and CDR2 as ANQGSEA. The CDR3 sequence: CSVASDRGGEKLFF. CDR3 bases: TGCAGCGTTGCATCAGACAGGGGGGGTGAAAAACTGTTTTTT.

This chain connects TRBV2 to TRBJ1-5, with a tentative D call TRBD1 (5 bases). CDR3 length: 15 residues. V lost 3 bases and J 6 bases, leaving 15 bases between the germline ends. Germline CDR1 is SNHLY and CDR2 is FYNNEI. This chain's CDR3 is CASSESTAPIQPQHF. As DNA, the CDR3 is TGTGCCAGCAGTGAGTCGACAGCCCCGATTCAGCCCCAGCATTTT. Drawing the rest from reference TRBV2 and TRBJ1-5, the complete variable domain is EPEVTQTPSHQVTQMGQEVILRCVPISNHLYFYWYRQILGQKVEFLVSFYNNEISEKSEIFDDQFSVERPDGSNFTLKIRSTKLEDSAMYFCASSESTAPIQPQHFGDGTRLSIL.

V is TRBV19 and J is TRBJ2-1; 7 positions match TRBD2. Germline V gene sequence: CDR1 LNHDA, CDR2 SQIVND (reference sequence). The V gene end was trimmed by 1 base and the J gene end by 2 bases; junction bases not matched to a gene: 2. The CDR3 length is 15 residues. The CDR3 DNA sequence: TGTGCCAGTAGTATAGCGGGAGGTGCCTACAATGAGCAGTTCTTC. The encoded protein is CASSIAGGAYNEQFF. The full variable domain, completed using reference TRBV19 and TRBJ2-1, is DGGITQSPKYLFRKEGQNVTLSCEQNLNHDAMYWYRQDPGQGLRLIYYSQIVNDFQKGDIAEGYSVSREKKESFPLTVTSAQKNPTAFYLCASSIAGGAYNEQFFGPGTRLTVL.

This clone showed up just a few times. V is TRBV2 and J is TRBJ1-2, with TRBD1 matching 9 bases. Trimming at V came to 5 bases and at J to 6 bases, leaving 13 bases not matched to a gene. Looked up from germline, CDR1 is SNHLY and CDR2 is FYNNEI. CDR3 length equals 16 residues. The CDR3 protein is CASSTSRQGGVHGYTF. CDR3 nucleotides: TGTGCCAGCAGTACCTCCCGACAGGGGGGTGTCCATGGCTACACCTTC. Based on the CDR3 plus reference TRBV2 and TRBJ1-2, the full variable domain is EPEVTQTPSHQVTQMGQEVILRCVPISNHLYFYWYRQILGQKVEFLVSFYNNEISEKSEIFDDQFSVERPDGSNFTLKIRSTKLEDSAMYFCASSTSRQGGVHGYTFGSGTRLTVV.

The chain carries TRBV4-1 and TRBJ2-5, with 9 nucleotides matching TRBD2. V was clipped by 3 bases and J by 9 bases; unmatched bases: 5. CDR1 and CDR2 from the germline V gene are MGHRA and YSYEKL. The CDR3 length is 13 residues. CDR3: CASSHDGTSSQYF. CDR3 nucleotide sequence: TGCGCCAGCAGCCACGATGGGACTAGCTCCCAGTACTTC.

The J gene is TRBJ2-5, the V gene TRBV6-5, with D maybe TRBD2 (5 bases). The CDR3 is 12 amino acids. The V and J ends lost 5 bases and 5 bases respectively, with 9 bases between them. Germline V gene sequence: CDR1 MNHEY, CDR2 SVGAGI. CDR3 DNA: TGTGCCAGCAGTATACGAGGGGAGACCCAGTACTTC. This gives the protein CASSIRGETQYF.

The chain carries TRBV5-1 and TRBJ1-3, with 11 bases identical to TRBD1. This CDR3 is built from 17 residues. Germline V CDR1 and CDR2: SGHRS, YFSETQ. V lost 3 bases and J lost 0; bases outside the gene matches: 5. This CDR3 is CASSSTGTGGSGNTIYF. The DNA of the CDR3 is TGCGCCAGCAGCTCGACCGGGACAGGGGGCTCTGGAAACACCATATATTTT.

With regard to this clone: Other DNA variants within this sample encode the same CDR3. CDR3 bases: TGTGCCAGCAGCCCCTCGACAGATACGCAGTATTTT. Encoded protein: CASSPSTDTQYF. J is TRBJ2-3 and V is TRBV12-3 or TRBV12-4; D remains ambiguous. The V end was cut by 6 bases, the J end by 3 bases, with 7 bases between. This CDR3 is built from 12 residues.

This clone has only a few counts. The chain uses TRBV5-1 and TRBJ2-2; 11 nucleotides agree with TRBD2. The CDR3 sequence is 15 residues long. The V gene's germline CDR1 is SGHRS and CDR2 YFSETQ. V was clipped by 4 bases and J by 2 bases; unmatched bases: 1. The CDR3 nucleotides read TGCGCCAGCAGCGGACTAGCGGGTAACACCGGGGAGCTGTTTTTT. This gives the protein CASSGLAGNTGELFF.

The CDR3 sequence: CASSKVFRPVGANVLTF. The CDR3 DNA follows: TGTGCCAGCAGCAAAGTCTTCAGGCCCGTGGGGGCCAACGTCCTGACTTTC. The rearrangement links TRBV21-1 to TRBJ2-6; TRBD1, the table's D call, lacks a check against the DNA. TRBV21-1 is flagged as a pseudogene. The CDR3 covers 17 residues.

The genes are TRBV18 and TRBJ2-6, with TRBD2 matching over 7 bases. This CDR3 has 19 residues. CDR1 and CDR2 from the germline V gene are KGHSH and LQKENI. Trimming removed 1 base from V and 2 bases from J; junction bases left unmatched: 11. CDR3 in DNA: TGTGCCAGCTCACCACGCCCGAAGTGGGAGGGAGCTGGGGCCAACGTCCTGACTTTC. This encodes CASSPRPKWEGAGANVLTF.

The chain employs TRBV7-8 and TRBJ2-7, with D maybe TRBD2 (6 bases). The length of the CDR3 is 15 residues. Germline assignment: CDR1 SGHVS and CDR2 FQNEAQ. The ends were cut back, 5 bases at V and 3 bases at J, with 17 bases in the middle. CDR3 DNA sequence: TGTGCCAGCAGCACGGAGGGACTTGATTTCTACGAGCAGTACTTC. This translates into CASSTEGLDFYEQYF.

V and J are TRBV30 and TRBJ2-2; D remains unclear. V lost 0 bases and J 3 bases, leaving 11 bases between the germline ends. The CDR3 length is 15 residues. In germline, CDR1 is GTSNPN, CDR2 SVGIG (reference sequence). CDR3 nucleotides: TGTGCCTGGAGTGTAACCCTACCCCACACCGGGGAGCTGTTTTTT. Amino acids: CAWSVTLPHTGELFF.

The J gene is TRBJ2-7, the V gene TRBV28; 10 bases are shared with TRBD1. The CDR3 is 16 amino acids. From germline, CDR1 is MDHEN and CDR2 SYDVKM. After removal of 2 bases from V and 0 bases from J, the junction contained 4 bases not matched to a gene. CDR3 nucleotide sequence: TGTGCCAGCAGTTTACCGGACAGGGGGGGCTCCTACGAGCAGTACTTC. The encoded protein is CASSLPDRGGSYEQYF.

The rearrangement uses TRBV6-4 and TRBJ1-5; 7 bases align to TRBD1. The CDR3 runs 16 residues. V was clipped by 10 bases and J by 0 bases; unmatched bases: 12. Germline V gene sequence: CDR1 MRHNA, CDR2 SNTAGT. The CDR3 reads CANHLQGPYSNQPQHF. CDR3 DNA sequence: TGTGCCAACCACCTACAGGGGCCTTATAGCAATCAGCCCCAGCATTTT.

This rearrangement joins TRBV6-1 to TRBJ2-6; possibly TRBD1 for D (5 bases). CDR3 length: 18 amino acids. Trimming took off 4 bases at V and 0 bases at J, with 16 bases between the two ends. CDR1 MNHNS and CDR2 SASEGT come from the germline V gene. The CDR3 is CASSGGDRSRSGANVLTF. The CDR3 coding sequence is TGTGCCAGCAGTGGGGGCGATAGGAGCCGCTCTGGGGCCAACGTCCTGACTTTC.

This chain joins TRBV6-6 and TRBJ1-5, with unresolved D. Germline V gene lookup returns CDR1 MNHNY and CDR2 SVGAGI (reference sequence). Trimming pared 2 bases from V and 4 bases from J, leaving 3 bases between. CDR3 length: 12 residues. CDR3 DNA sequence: TGTGCCAGCAGTTACATAAATCAGCCCCAGCATTTT. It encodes CASSYINQPQHF.

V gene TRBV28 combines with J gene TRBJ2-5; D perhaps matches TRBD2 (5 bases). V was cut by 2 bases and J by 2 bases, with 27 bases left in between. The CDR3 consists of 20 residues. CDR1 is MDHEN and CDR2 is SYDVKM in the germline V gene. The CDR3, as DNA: TGTGCCAGCAGTTTAAGGGCGAGGGCTACCCAGCGGATATATCAAGAGACCCAGTACTTC. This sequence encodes CASSLRARATQRIYQETQYF.

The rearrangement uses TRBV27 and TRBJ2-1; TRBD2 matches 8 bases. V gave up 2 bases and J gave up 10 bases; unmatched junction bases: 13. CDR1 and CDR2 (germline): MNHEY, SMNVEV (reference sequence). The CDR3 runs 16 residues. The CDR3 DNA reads TGTGCCAGCAGTTTAAATCCGGGACTAGTCGGTGGGGAGCAGTTCTTC. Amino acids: CASSLNPGLVGGEQFF.

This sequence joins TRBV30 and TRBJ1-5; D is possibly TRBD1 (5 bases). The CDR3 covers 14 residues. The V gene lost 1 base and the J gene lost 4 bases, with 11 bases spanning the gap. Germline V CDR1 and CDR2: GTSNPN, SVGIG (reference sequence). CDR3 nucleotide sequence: TGTGCCTGGAGTGGCCCTGGGGCGAATCAGCCCCAGCATTTT. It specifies CAWSGPGANQPQHF. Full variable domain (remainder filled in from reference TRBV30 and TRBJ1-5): SQTIHQWPATLVQPVGSPLSLECTVEGTSNPNLYWYRQAAGRGLQLLFYSVGIGQISSEVPQNLSASRPQDRQFILSSKKLLLSDSGFYLCAWSGPGANQPQHFGDGTRLSIL.

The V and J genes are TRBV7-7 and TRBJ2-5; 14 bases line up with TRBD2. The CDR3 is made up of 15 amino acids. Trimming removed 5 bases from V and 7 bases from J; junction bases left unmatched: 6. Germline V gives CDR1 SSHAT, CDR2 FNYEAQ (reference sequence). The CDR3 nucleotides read TGTGCCAGCAGCCCGGGACTAGCGGGAGCGGGGACCCAGTACTTC. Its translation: CASSPGLAGAGTQYF.

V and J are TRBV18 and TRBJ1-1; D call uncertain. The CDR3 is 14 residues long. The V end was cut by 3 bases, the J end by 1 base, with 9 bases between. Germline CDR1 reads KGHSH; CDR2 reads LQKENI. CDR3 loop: CASSPRDANTEAFF. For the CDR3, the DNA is TGTGCCAGCTCACCTCGAGATGCGAACACTGAAGCTTTCTTT.

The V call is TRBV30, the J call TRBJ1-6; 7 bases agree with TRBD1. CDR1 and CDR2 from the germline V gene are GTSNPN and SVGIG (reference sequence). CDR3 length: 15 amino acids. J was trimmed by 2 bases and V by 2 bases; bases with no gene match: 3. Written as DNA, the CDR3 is TGTGCCTGGAGTCAAGGGGGCCCCTATAATTCACCCCTCCACTTT. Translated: CAWSQGGPYNSPLHF.

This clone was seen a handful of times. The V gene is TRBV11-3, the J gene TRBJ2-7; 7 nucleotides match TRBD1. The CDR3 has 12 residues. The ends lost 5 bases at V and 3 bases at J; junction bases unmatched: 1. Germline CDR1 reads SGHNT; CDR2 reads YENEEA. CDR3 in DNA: TGTGCCAGCAGCGGGGACAGCTACGAGCAGTACTTC. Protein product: CASSGDSYEQYF.